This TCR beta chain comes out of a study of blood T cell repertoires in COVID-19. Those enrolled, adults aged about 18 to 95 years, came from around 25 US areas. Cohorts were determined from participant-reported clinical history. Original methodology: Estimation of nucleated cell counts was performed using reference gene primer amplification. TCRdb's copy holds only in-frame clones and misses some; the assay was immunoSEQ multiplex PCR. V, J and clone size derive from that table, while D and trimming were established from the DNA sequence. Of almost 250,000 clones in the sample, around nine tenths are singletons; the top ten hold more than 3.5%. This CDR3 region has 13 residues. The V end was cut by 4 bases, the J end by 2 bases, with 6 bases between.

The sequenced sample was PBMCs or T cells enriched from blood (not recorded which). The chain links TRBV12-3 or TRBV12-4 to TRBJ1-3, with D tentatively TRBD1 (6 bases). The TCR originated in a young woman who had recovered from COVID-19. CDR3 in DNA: TGTGCCAGCAGTTCAGGGGCTGGAAACACCATATATTTT. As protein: CASSSGAGNTIYF.